This T cell receptor beta chain came from a study of regulatory T cells in long-lasting Graves disease (dated by TCRdb to about 2021). A note on the overall study: Antithyroid drugs had been taken for less than 3 months by newly diagnosed Graves' disease patients. Persistent Graves' disease patients were compared with newly diagnosed Graves' disease patients by peripheral blood TCR sequencing and RNA sequencing. The study was registered as a clinical trial and conducted in China. TCR sequencing covered roughly 13 persistent and around 20 newly diagnosed Graves' disease patients, about 35 samples in total. General conclusions and limits of the study: Lower TCR Shannon entropy and fewer highly expanded clones were observed in persistent Graves' disease patients than in newly diagnosed patients, which suggested clonal expansion. Only peripheral blood was studied, because thyroid tissue, the primary lesion, was inaccessible. As a limitation, the authors acknowledged that the small sample size may reduce accuracy. A larger number of public clonotypes was shared among persistent patients (2,741) than among newly diagnosed patients (approximately 1,000). Sequencing and analysis were limited to the TCR beta chain.

This clonotype was seen just once. Its antigen is unknown. No base qualities exist here, and no much larger clone lies one base off it. On its own, one read is weak support. Sample time point, as interpreted from the label and publication: newly diagnosed GD, antithyroid drugs for less than 3 months. For both TCR sequencing and RNA sequencing, RNA was extracted from PBMCs using TRIzol. The diagnosis of Graves' disease was made according to American Thyroid Association guidelines. The patients came from an endocrinology department in Xi'an, China. Each patient gave roughly 10 milliliters of peripheral blood, collected in an EDTA anticoagulant tube. Ficoll Paque Plus density gradient separation was used to isolate PBMCs, and no further T cell sorting was performed. An Agilent 2100 Bioanalyzer and agarose gel were used to assess RNA quality, and a NanoDrop 2000 was used to measure RNA concentration. Libraries were prepared through multiplex PCR. The data were produced on an Illumina HiSeq 4000. CDR3 regions were amplified by Arm-PCR with iRepertoire HTBI primers to construct TCR beta libraries. Gel purification was performed on PCR products prior to sequencing. In the original analysis: Gene usage analysis of CDR3 amino acid clonotypes used the approximately 62 TRBV and around 13 TRBJ segments found across samples. COPE and FqMerger were used to merge the filtered high-quality paired reads into contigs. BLAST was used to align contigs to the IMGT TRBV, TRBD and TRBJ reference genes, and CDR3 was defined following IMGT. Clonotypes above 0.1% frequency were classified as highly expanded clones. Shannon entropy served as the measure of repertoire diversity, while the Gini coefficient captured V-J evenness. A clonotype found in more than one individual was treated as public. The public reads were run again by TCRdb, first through fastp at Q25 and then through MiXCR, and only productive beta chains were kept. When rows share a CDR3 protein, they turn into one entry using the most common DNA and genes. For this entry, the V and J calls and clone size follow TCRdb and not the study's own pipeline. The sample table lists about 200,000 distinct CDR3 sequences, roughly 19% of them with a count of one. The ten largest clones add up to over 9.5% of the sample.

These same data were also listed under a study on T cells in Graves' hyperthyroidism and ophthalmopathy. The second study, in turn, reports: Stable Graves' hyperthyroidism was defined as the absence of progression to ophthalmopathy over 18 months of follow-up. Hyperthyroidism patients were newly diagnosed, had a disease duration of under 2 months, and were aged 18 to 65 years. Patients with uncontrolled infections, other autoimmune diseases, pregnancy or lactation were excluded. Diagnoses were based on clinical symptoms, serum thyroxine and TRAb, thyroid ultrasound and orbital computed tomography. The first round of RT-PCR for the TCR CDR3 was performed with the HTBI primer set and the Qiagen OneStep RT-PCR kit. Most expanded thyroid clonotypes (frequency above 0.001) were also detected in blood, suggesting blood repertoires may reflect thyroid immune responses. A 13 V-J signature model separated ophthalmopathy from stable hyperthyroidism, with roughly 88% sensitivity and 81.08% specificity in cross-validation and 80%/75% in testing. During validation, the model predicted progression to ophthalmopathy a median of around 6 months ahead of onset, with almost 71% sensitivity and 72% to 80% specificity. TCR V-J signatures able to tell the groups apart were searched for in a discovery cohort of some 97 patients, of whom 40 to 45 had Graves' ophthalmopathy and 55 to 65 had stable Graves' hyperthyroidism. Prospective prediction of ophthalmopathy was tested in an independent validation cohort of approximately 19 hyperthyroidism patients and some 17 patients who later progressed to ophthalmopathy. The 75 to 100 discovery patients were randomly split 7:3 into training and test sets. In addition, the study compared T-cell repertoires in thyroid tissue and in blood from a handful of Graves' hyperthyroidism patients. After blood sampling, hyperthyroidism patients were treated with methimazole at a starting dose of 30 mg daily, and ophthalmopathy patients were treated with high-dose intravenous methylprednisolone. Libraries were constructed in a second round of multiplex PCR, after which size selection and purification were performed. The libraries were sequenced on an Illumina HiSeq2000 using paired-end 100 bp reads. SOAPnuke was used to process the raw data, with reads discarded if the reads contained adapters or uncalled bases, had a mean Phred below 15, or lacked an exact constant-primer or identifier match. COPE v1.2.5 was used to merge the high-quality paired reads, and each unique nucleotide sequence was defined as a clonotype. Clonotypes were aligned to IMGT TRBV, TRBD and TRBJ reference segments using MiTCR v1.1. Only V-J combinations with frequency above 0.0001, covering 99.2% of repertoires, were analysed. The TCS score was defined as F50 (clonal expansion) divided by E x V (chaos), with BLOSUM62-based TCRdist calculated between CDR3 peptides within each V-J. Welch's t-statistics and random forest reduced around 550 V-J features to around 14, which were used in a naive Bayes classifier (R e1071). No statistical method was used to fix the sample size in advance, and group allocation was not hidden from the investigators. According to the paper, TCR Vbeta CDR3 sequencing was carried out on about 140 peripheral blood samples, which came from approximately 43 ophthalmopathy, about 75 hyperthyroidism and 17 progressor patients.

This sequence was found in a woman in her 30s with Graves disease. Donor details come from another sample of the same person, matched by shared clones. Source: peripheral blood mononuclear cells (PBMCs), taken at new diagnosis, from a patient treated with antithyroid drugs.

The DNA sequence is as follows: TGTGCCAGCATCGACGTACTAGGCAATGAGCAGTTCTTC. It is translated as CASIDVLGNEQFF. This receptor chain uses TRBV7-8 and TRBJ2-1; tentative D gene TRBD2, with 5 bases matching. V is reduced by 7 bases and J by 6 bases, leaving a spacing of 13 bases between them. Counted from cysteine to phenylalanine, this CDR3 has 13 amino acids. Only the CDR3 region is kept as DNA, spanning 39 bases read in frame from base 1. CDR1 is given as SGHVS and CDR2 as FQNEAQ, both from the germline V gene.